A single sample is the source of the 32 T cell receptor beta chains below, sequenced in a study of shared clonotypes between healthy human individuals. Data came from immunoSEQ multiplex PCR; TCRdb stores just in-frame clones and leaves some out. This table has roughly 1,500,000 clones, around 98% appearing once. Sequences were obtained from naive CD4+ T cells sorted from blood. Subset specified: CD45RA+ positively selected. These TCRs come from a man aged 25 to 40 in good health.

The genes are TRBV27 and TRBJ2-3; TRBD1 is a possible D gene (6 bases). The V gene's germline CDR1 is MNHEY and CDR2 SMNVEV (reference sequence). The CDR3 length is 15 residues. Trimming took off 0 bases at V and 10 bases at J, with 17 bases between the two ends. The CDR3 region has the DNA TGTGCCAGCAGTTTATCGATAGGGGGAGTGCGTGCGCAGTATTTT. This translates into CASSLSIGGVRAQYF.

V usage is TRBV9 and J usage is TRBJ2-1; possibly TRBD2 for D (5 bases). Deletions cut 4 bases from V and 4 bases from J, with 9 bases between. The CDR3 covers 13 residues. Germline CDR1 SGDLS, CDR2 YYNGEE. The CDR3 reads CASSPRLYNEQFF. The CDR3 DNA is TGTGCCAGCAGCCCGCGACTATACAATGAGCAGTTCTTC.

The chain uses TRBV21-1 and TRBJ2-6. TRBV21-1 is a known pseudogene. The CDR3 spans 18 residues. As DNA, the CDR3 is TGTGCCAGCAGCTCCCCCGGGGCTAGAGGGCCTGGGGCCAACGTCCTGACTTTC. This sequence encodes CASSSPGARGPGANVLTF.

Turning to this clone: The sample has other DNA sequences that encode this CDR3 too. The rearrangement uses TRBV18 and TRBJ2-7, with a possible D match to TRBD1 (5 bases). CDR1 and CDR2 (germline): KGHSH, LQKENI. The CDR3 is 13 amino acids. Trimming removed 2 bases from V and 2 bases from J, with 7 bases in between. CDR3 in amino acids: CASSPRQTYEQYF. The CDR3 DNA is TGTGCCAGCTCACCAAGACAGACCTACGAGCAGTACTTC.

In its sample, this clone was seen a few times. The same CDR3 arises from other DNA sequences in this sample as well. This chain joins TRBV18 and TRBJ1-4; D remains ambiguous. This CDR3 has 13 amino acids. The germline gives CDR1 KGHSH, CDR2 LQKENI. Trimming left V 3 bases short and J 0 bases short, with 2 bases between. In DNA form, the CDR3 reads TGTGCCAGCTCACCCGCAACTAATGAAAAACTGTTTTTT. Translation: CASSPATNEKLFF.

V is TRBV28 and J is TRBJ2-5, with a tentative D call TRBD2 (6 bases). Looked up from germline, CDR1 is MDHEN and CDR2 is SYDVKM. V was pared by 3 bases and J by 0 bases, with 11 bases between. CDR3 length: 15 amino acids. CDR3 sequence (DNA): TGTGCCAGCAGTTTGGGTGCGGGGTACCAAGAGACCCAGTACTTC. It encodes CASSLGAGYQETQYF.

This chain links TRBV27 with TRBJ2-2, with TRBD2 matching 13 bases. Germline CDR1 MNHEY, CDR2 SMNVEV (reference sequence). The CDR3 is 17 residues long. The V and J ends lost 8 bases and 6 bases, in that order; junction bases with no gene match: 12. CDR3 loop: CASLRTSGSIPPGELFF. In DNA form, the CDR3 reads TGTGCCAGCCTGAGGACTAGCGGGAGTATTCCCCCCGGGGAGCTGTTTTTT.

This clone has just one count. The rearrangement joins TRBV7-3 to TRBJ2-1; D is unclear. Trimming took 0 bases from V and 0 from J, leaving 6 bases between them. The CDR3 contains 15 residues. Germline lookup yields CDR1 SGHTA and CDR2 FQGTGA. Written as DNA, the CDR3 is TGTGCCAGCAGCTTAACCCAGAGCTCCTACAATGAGCAGTTCTTC. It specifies CASSLTQSSYNEQFF.

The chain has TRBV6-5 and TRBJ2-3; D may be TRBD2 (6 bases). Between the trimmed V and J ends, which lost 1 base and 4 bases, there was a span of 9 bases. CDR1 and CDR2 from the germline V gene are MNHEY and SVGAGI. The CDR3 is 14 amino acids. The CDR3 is CASSYYGSADTQYF. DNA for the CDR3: TGTGCCAGCAGTTACTACGGGAGTGCAGATACGCAGTATTTT.

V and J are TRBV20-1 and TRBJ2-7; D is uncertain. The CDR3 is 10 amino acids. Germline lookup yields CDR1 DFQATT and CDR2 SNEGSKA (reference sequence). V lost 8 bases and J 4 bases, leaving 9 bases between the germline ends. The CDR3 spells CSLLSYEQYF. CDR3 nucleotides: TGCAGTCTTTTATCTTACGAGCAGTACTTC.

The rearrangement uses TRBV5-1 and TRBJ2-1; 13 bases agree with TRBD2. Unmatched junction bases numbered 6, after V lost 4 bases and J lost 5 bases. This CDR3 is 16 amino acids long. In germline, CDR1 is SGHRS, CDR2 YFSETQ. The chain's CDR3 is CASSTIGTSGNNEQFF. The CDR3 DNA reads TGCGCCAGCAGCACGATTGGGACTAGCGGGAACAATGAGCAGTTCTTC.

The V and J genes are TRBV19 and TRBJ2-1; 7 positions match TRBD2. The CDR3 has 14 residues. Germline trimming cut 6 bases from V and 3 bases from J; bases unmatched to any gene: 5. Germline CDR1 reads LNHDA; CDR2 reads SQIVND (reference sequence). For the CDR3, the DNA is TGTGCCAGTAGGGCGGGAGCTTTCTACAATGAGCAGTTCTTC. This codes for CASRAGAFYNEQFF.

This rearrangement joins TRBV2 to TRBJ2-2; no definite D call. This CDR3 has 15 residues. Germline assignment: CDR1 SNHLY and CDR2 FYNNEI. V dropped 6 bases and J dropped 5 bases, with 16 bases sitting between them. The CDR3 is CASSDDKGWTGELFF. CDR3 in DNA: TGTGCCAGCAGCGATGACAAGGGATGGACCGGGGAGCTGTTTTTT.

DNA for the CDR3: TGTGCCAGCAGCTGGGACAGGGAGGATGAGCAGTTCTTC. Translating it yields CASSWDREDEQFF. This chain uses TRBV5-4 with TRBJ2-1; 9 bases map to TRBD1. V dropped 3 bases and J dropped 8; count of bases not matched to a gene: 3. CDR3 length: 13 residues. Per the germline V gene, CDR1 is SGHNT and CDR2 is YYREEE (reference sequence).

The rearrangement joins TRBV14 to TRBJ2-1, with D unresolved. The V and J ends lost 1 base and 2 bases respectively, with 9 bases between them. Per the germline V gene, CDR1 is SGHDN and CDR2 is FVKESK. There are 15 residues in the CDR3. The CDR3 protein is CASSQVSGTYNEQFF. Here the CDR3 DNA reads TGTGCCAGCAGCCAAGTAAGTGGCACCTACAATGAGCAGTTCTTC.

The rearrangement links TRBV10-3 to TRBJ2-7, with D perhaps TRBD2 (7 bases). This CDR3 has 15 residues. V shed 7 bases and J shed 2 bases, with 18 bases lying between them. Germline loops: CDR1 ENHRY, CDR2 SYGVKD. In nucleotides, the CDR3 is TGTGCCATCACCGAGGGGGGGAGGGAACCCTACGAGCAGTACTTC. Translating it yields CAITEGGREPYEQYF.

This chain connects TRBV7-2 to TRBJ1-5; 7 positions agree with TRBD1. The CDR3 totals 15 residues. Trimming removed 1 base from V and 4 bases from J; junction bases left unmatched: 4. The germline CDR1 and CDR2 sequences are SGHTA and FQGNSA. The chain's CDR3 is CASSLGKGANQPQHF. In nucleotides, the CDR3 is TGTGCCAGCAGCTTAGGGAAGGGGGCGAATCAGCCCCAGCATTTT. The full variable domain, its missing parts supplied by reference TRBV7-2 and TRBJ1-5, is GAGVSQSPSNKVTEKGKDVELRCDPISGHTALYWYRQSLGQGLEFLIYFQGNSAPDKSGLPSDRFSAERTGGSVSTLTIQRTQQEDSAVYLCASSLGKGANQPQHFGDGTRLSIL.

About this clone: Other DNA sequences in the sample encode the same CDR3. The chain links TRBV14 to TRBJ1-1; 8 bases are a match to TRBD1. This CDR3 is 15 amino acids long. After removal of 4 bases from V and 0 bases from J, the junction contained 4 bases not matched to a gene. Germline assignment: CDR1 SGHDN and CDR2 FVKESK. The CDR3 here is CASSLRTGMNTEAFF. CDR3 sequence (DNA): TGTGCCAGCAGCCTTAGGACAGGGATGAACACTGAAGCTTTCTTT.

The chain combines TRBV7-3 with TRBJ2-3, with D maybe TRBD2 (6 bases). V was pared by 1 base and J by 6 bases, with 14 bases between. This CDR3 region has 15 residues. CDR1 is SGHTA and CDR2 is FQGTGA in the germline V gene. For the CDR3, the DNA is TGTGCCAGCAGCTTAAATGCGGGACCAGGGGATACGCAGTATTTT. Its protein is CASSLNAGPGDTQYF.

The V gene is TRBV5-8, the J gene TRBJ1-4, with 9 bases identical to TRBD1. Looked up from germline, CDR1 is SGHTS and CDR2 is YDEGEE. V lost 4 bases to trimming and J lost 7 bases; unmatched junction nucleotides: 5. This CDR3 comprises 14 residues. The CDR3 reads CASSQDRGGEKLFF. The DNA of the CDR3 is TGTGCCAGCAGCCAGGACAGGGGTGGTGAAAAACTGTTTTTT.

The CDR3 sequence is CASRGGRGFTEAFF. The CDR3 nucleotides read TGTGCCAGCAGGGGCGGCAGGGGGTTCACTGAAGCTTTCTTT. The chain carries TRBV6-1 and TRBJ1-1; TRBD1 agrees at 7 bases. Germline V gives CDR1 MNHNS, CDR2 SASEGT. This CDR3 contains 14 residues. V trimming: 6 bases; J trimming: 4 bases; junction bases outside the gene matches: 8.

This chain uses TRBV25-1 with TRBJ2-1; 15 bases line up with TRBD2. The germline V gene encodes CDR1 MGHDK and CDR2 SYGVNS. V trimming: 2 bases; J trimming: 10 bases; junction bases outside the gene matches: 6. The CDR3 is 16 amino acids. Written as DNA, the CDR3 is TGTGCCAGCAGTGAACCGGGACTAGCGGGAGGCGGAGAGCAGTTCTTC. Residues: CASSEPGLAGGGEQFF.

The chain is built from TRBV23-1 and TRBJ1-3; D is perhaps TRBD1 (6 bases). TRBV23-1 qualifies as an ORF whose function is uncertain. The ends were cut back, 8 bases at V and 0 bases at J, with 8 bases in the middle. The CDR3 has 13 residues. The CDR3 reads CASGGGSGNTIYF. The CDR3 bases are TGCGCCAGCGGAGGGGGCTCTGGAAACACCATATATTTT.

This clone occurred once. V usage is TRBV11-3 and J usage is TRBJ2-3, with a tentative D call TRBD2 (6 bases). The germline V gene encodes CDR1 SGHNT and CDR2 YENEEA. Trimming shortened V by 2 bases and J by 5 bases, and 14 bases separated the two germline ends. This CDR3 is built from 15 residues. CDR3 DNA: TGTGCCAGCAGCTTATATCCGGGCGGGGAAGATACGCAGTATTTT. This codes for CASSLYPGGEDTQYF.

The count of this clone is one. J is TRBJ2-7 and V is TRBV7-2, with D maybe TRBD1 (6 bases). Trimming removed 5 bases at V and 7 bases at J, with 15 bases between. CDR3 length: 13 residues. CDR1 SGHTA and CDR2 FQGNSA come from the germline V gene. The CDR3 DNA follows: TGTGCCAGCAGCACCCAGACAGGTGATGAGCAGTACTTC. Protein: CASSTQTGDEQYF.

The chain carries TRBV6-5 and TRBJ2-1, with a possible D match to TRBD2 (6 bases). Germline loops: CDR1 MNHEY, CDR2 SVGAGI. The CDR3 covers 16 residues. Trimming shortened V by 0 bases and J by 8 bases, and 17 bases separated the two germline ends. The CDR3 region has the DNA TGTGCCAGCAGTTACTCGATGGGGGGAGTCGATGATGAGCAGTTCTTC. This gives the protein CASSYSMGGVDDEQFF.

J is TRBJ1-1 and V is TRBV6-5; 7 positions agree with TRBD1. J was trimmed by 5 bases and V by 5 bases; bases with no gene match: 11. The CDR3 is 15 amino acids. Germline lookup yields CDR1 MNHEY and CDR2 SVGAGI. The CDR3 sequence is CASSNNRGGRTEAFF. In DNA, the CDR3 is TGTGCCAGCAGTAATAACAGGGGAGGGCGTACTGAAGCTTTCTTT.

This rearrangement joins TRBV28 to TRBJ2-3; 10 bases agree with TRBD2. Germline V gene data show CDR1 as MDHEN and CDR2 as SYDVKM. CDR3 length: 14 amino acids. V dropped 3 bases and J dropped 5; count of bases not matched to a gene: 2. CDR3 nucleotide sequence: TGTGCCAGCAGTTTGCCTAGCGGGGGAGATACGCAGTATTTT. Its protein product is CASSLPSGGDTQYF. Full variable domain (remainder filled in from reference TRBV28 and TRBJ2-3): DVKVTQSSRYLVKRTGEKVFLECVQDMDHENMFWYRQDPGLGLRLIYFSYDVKMKEKGDIPEGYSVSREKKERFSLILESASTNQTSMYLCASSLPSGGDTQYFGPGTRLTVL.

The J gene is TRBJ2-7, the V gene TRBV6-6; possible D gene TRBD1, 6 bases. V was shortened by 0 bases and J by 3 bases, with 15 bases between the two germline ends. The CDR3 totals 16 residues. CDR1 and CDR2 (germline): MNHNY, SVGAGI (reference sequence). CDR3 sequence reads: CASSYSLLGDNYEQYF. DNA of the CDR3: TGTGCCAGCAGTTACTCGTTACTAGGGGACAACTACGAGCAGTACTTC.

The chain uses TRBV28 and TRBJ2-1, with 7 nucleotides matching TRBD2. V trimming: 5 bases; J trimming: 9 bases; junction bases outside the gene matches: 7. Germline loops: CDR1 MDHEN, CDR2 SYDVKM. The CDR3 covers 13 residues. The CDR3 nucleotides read TGTGCCAGCAGTATAGCGGGTCCCCCTGAGCAGTTCTTC. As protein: CASSIAGPPEQFF.

CDR3 in amino acids: CASSRFPRGEQFF. In DNA, the CDR3 is TGCGCCAGCAGCCGGTTCCCCCGAGGAGAGCAGTTCTTC. This chain uses TRBV4-3 with TRBJ2-1; unclear D gene. Germline V gene data show CDR1 as LGHNA and CDR2 as YSLEER. The CDR3 has 13 amino acids. V lost 4 bases to trimming and J lost 10 bases, with 14 bases between them.

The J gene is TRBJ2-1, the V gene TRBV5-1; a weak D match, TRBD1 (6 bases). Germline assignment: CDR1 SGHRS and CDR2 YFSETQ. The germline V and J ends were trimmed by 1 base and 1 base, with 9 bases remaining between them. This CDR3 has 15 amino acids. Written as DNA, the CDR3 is TGCGCCAGCAGCTTGAACAGGGCATCCTACAATGAGCAGTTCTTC. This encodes CASSLNRASYNEQFF.